These T cell receptor beta chains were read from a single sample in a study of T cell responses to AZD1222 COVID-19 vaccine. Measured with immunoSEQ multiplex PCR; TCRdb has only the in-frame clones, and not every one. Of 85,000 to 95,000 clones listed, 70% to 90% were seen once; the top ten hold about 6.1%. This sample comprised peripheral blood, obtained 28 days after the second AZD1222 dose. These receptors were collected from an adult who received the AZD1222 COVID-19 vaccine. CDR3s include the opening cysteine and the closing phenylalanine or tryptophan. D genes are given only for firm matches. The size entry is marked missing in some rows and otherwise reads once, few, many or a size class.

abundance | j_gene | d_gene | v_gene | CDR3nt | CDR3aa
- | TRBJ1-1 | TRBD1 | TRBV25-1 | TGTGCCAGCAGTGAATATTCGAGAGCGGGACAGGGACGTACTTTCTTT | CASSEYSRAGQGRTFF
- | TRBJ2-2 | - | TRBV4-2 | TGTGCCAGCAGCCAAGAGCAGCACACCGGGGAGCTGTTTTTT | CASSQEQHTGELFF
- | TRBJ2-5 | - | TRBV7-3 | TGTGCCAGCAGCCGACAGGGAGGAGAGACCCAGTACTTC | CASSRQGGETQYF
- | TRBJ2-3 | TRBD2 | TRBV19 | TGTGCCAGTAGTATAGATCAATCATGGGTTACGGGGGGGCGTCGCACAGATACGCAGTATTTT | CASSIDQSWVTGGRRTDTQYF
- | TRBJ1-2 | - | TRBV4-1 | TGCGCCAGCAGCCATGAACTGAGGCCTCCCAACTATGGCTACACCTTC | CASSHELRPPNYGYTF
- | TRBJ1-2 | - | TRBV30 | TGTGCCTGGCAGGGATATGGCTACACCTTC | CAWQGYGYTF
- | TRBJ1-6 | - | TRBV7-9 | TGTGCCAGCAGGAGCTCCTATAATTCACCCCTCCACTTT | CASRSSYNSPLHF
- | TRBJ1-1 | - | TRBV12-5 | TGTGCTAGTGGTTTATACGGATTGAACACTGAAGCTTTCTTT | CASGLYGLNTEAFF
- | TRBJ2-3 | - | TRBV7-9 | TGTGCCAGCAGTTCCTATCCCACAGGGTCAGATACGCAGTATTTT | CASSSYPTGSDTQYF
- | TRBJ2-1 | - | TRBV27 | TGTGCCAGCAGTTCCCGGGTATCATCGGCACTACCTCCCTACAATGAGCAGTTCTTC | CASSSRVSSALPPYNEQFF
- | TRBJ2-3 | - | TRBV6-1 | TGTGCCAGCAGTGAATGGGGAGTGGGGGCGGGCACAGATACGCAGTATTTT | CASSEWGVGAGTDTQYF
- | TRBJ1-2 | - | TRBV27 | TGTGCCAGCAGTTTCGGGGGGTGGGCTGGCTACACCTTC | CASSFGGWAGYTF
- | TRBJ1-3 | - | TRBV7-9 | TGTGCCAGCAGCCTGATGGAGCCATCTGGAAACACCATATATTTT | CASSLMEPSGNTIYF
once | TRBJ1-4 | TRBD1 | TRBV29-1 | TGCAGCGTTGAAGAGACAGGGACAACTAATGAAAAACTGTTTTTT | CSVEETGTTNEKLFF
- | TRBJ1-2 | - | TRBV27 | TGTGCCAGCAGTCGGTGGGCAGGGCAATCGGGGGGCTACACCTTC | CASSRWAGQSGGYTF
- | TRBJ1-3 | - | TRBV5-1 | TGCGCCAGCAGCATCGAGGGTGGGGGCTCTGGAAACACCATATATTTT | CASSIEGGGSGNTIYF
- | TRBJ1-2 | - | TRBV25-1 | TGTGCCAGCAGTGAATCACTCAGACAGGTGGGCTACACCTTC | CASSESLRQVGYTF
- | TRBJ1-6 | - | TRBV18 | TGTGCCAGCTCACCACAAAAGGGGCAGGGTTCACCCCTCCACTTT | CASSPQKGQGSPLHF
- | TRBJ1-1 | - | TRBV6-1 | TGTGCCAGCAGTGAAGTGTGGGGTCCTGAAGCTTTCTTT | CASSEVWGPEAFF
- | TRBJ2-3 | - | TRBV4-1 | TGCGCCAGCAGCCACCCGACAGGAAGCACAGATACGCAGTATTTT | CASSHPTGSTDTQYF
- | TRBJ1-2 | - | TRBV11-1 | TGTGCCAGCAGCGATGGGCCCGCCTCAAACTATGGCTACACCTTC | CASSDGPASNYGYTF
- | TRBJ1-1 | - | TRBV11-2 | TGTGCCAGCAGCTCGATCTCTGGGGCAGGCCCCTTAATGGGGGCTTTCTTT | CASSSISGAGPLMGAFF
- | TRBJ1-1 | - | TRBV11-3 | TGTGCCAGCAGCCAAACGGGGATCACTGAAGCTTTCTTT | CASSQTGITEAFF
- | TRBJ2-3 | - | TRBV5-4 | TGTGCCGCGGCGGGGCTAAAAGATACGCAGTATTTT | CAAAGLKDTQYF
- | TRBJ1-5 | TRBD1 | TRBV4-3 | TGCGCCAGCAGCCAAGATGCGGACAGGGTCTGGCAGCCCCAGCATTTT | CASSQDADRVWQPQHF
- | TRBJ1-2 | TRBD1 | TRBV9 | TGTGCCAGCAGCCTCAGCCCGACGGGACAGGGAGATGGCTACACCTTC | CASSLSPTGQGDGYTF
once | TRBJ1-1 | - | TRBV2 | TGTGCCAGCACCCACTCAGGGGCCAGTGTGGACACTGAAGCTTTCTTT | CASTHSGASVDTEAFF
once | TRBJ1-6 | TRBD1 | TRBV5-1 | TGCGCCAGCAGCTCGGGGGACAGGGTTTCACCCCTCCACTTT | CASSSGDRVSPLHF
- | TRBJ2-7 | - | TRBV6-2/TRBV6-3 | TGTGCCAGCAGTTACACGGGTAGCTACGAGCAGTACTTC | CASSYTGSYEQYF
- | TRBJ2-3 | TRBD2 | TRBV15 | TGTGCCACCAGCGTTCTAGCGGGGGGGGATACGCAGTATTTT | CATSVLAGGDTQYF
- | TRBJ2-7 | - | TRBV4-1 | TGCGCCAGCAGCCCCAAGTGGGGGAGCGGCTCCTACGAGCAGTACTTC | CASSPKWGSGSYEQYF
- | TRBJ2-2 | TRBD1 | TRBV18 | TGTGCCAGCTCGCGCGACAGGGGGCGCGTCACCGGGGAGCTGTTTTTT | CASSRDRGRVTGELFF
- | TRBJ1-4 | - | TRBV3-1/TRBV3-2 | TGTGCCAGCAGCCAAGACTTAACCGTGGGAGCTAATGAAAAACTGTTTTTT | CASSQDLTVGANEKLFF
- | TRBJ2-6 | - | TRBV7-3 | TGTGCCAGCAGCTTAATGAGTTCTGGGGCCAACGTCCTGACTTTC | CASSLMSSGANVLTF
- | TRBJ1-5 | - | TRBV18 | TGTGCCAGCTCACCAATGGGCAGGGAGAATGGCAATCAGCCCCAGCATTTT | CASSPMGRENGNQPQHF
- | TRBJ2-1 | - | TRBV2 | TGTGCCAGCAGGGCGGGACAGAGGGGAAACAATGAGCAGTTCTTC | CASRAGQRGNNEQFF
- | TRBJ1-2 | - | TRBV12-3/TRBV12-4 | TGTGCCAGCAGTGTACAGGGTAGTGGCTACACCTTC | CASSVQGSGYTF
- | TRBJ2-7 | TRBD1 | TRBV7-9 | TGTGCCAGCAGCCCGGGACAGCCCGACGAGCAGTACTTC | CASSPGQPDEQYF
- | TRBJ1-6 | - | TRBV6-1 | TGTGCCAGCAGTGAAGCGGCCCACTCTAATTCACCCCTCCACTTT | CASSEAAHSNSPLHF
- | TRBJ1-1 | - | TRBV29-1 | TGCAGCGTTATTTCTGGTGAAGCTTTCTTT | CSVISGEAFF
- | TRBJ1-6 | - | TRBV20-1 | TGCAGTGCTAGTAGGGCTGGGGCGCACGGAGGGGGTTCACCCCTCCACTTT | CSASRAGAHGGGSPLHF
- | TRBJ1-5 | - | TRBV18 | TGTGCCAGCTCACCAAACAGCCTCGACAATCAGCCCCAGCATTTT | CASSPNSLDNQPQHF
- | TRBJ1-2 | - | TRBV18 | TGTGCCAGCTCACCACAGTTTTCAGGCTCCTTCTATGGCTACACCTTC | CASSPQFSGSFYGYTF
- | TRBJ2-3 | - | TRBV11-3 | TGTGCCAGCACAAACGGGGATACAGATACGCAGTATTTT | CASTNGDTDTQYF
- | TRBJ1-1 | TRBD1 | TRBV7-9 | TGTGCCAGCGGGGGACAGGGGAACACTGAAGCTTTCTTT | CASGGQGNTEAFF
- | TRBJ1-1 | TRBD1 | TRBV18 | TGTGCCAGCTCACGGACAGGTTTTAACACTGAAGCTTTCTTT | CASSRTGFNTEAFF
once | TRBJ1-3 | TRBD1 | TRBV5-1 | TGCGCCAGCAGCTTGGGGACAGGGGCGGACACCATATATTTT | CASSLGTGADTIYF
- | TRBJ1-2 | TRBD1 | TRBV18 | TGTGCCAGCTCACCCTCCGGGACAGGGGACTATGGCTACACCTTC | CASSPSGTGDYGYTF
once | TRBJ1-1 | - | TRBV6-5 | TGTGCCAGCTGTTTGACACGGAACACTGAAGCTTTCTTT | CASCLTRNTEAFF
- | TRBJ1-1 | - | TRBV4-1 | TGCGCCAGCAGCCAAGATCAGGGAACTGAAGCTTTCTTT | CASSQDQGTEAFF